Given below is one T cell receptor beta chain in context. Its antigen is unidentified. A much larger clone differs by one base, so this may be a read error. The entry originates in a study of T cell repertoires in cytomegalovirus infection. Overall study: It can be stated that public TCR beta signatures indicated CMV infection as well as a matching HLA type.

TCRdb reprocessed the reads with MiXCR, giving one entry per CDR3 protein. The data contain nearly 450,000 distinct CDR3 sequences, roughly a third of them singletons. Findings and caveats of the study: Summed frequency of public TCR beta families distinguished CMV carriers with the relevant HLA. HLA-C-restricted CMV-specific TCR beta clonotypes were dominant in the ex vivo response.

Trimming took 6 bases from V and 0 from J, leaving 9 bases between them. The CDR3 is 13 residues long. This chain uses TRBV12-3 or TRBV12-4 with TRBJ2-7, with a weak D call TRBD1 (5 bases). Sequenced sample: PBMCs. The clonotype was recovered from a human donor in good health (CMV status not recorded). Some clones in this sample may be carry-over from other donors' samples. CDR3 DNA: TGTGCCAGCAGAGGACATGACTCCTACGAGCAGTACTTC. Protein product: CASRGHDSYEQYF.